This note documents a single T cell receptor beta chain sequence. It has no much larger one-base neighbor in the sample; base qualities were not kept. The data stem from a study of T cells after yellow fever vaccination (dated by TCRdb to between 2018 and 2021). Regarding the study in general: The SMART-Seq v4 Ultra Low Input RNA kit was used to prepare libraries from fractions with low cell numbers. Two healthy male donors, one aged 18 to 30 and one aged 30 to 40 years, were included in the cohort. Blood was drawn at multiple timepoints before and after primary and secondary immunization, with bulk PBMC replicates and cell subsets isolated. To follow T-cell clones before and after both primary and booster YFV17D yellow fever vaccination, bulk TCR alpha and beta repertoires underwent longitudinal sequencing.

TCR cDNA was made using 5'RACE template switching, a step that added a universal primer site and unique molecular identifiers. Priming of cDNA synthesis was performed from both the TCR alpha and TCR beta constant segments. Library amplification involved two PCR steps, and the second step added sample barcodes and sequencing adapters. Sequencing of libraries was done on Illumina HiSeq 2500 (2x100 bp) or NovaSeq (2x150 bp). On the authors' methods: MIGEC was used to demultiplex reads and collapse the reads into UMI consensus sequences, and MiXCR was used for V(D)J alignment. Vaccine-responding clonotypes were defined with edgeR using replicate PBMC samples, requiring FDR below 0.01 and a log2 fold change above 5 up to day 15. Each bulk clonotype was labeled CD4 or CD8 based on which sequenced repertoire, CD4 or CD8, contained the clonotype at higher abundance. Clonotypes enriched at least 10-fold in dextramer-positive versus dextramer-negative fractions were classed as NS4B-specific, and CD4-biased clonotypes were left out. TCRdb ran its own pipeline on the public reads, namely fastp trimming at Q25 and MiXCR clone calling, and kept in-frame beta chains. Rows with one shared CDR3 protein collapse into an entry with the most common genes and DNA. These V and J calls originate from TCRdb's pipeline instead of the authors' own analysis. Across this sample there are 80,000 to 100,000 distinct CDR3 sequences, with almost 9% seen only once. Of the sample, around 16% is held by the ten largest clones.

From the cysteine through the phenylalanine, the CDR3 covers 16 amino acids. Kept here is only the CDR3 DNA, which spans 48 bases and is read in frame from base 1. The germline ends are 21 bases apart after V is trimmed by 0 bases and J by 8 bases. From the germline V gene, CDR1 is SGHRS and CDR2 is YFSETQ. The treatment or condition label corresponds to: live attenuated yellow fever vaccine strain. A standard Ficoll-Paque protocol was used to isolate PBMCs from peripheral blood. Epitope-specific CD8 T cells were sorted with a dextramer loaded with the yellow fever NS4B epitope peptide, and anti-CD3 and anti-CD8 staining was applied. TriZol was used to extract RNA from bulk PBMCs, from CD4 and CD8 fractions, and from dextramer-positive and dextramer-negative fractions. Study-level results and caveats: Computational filtering was required because FACS-sorted repertoires could contain abundant contaminating clonotypes from the bulk population. Compared with the primary T-cell response, the secondary T-cell response was faster but weaker, reaching its peak on day 5 rather than on day 15. Most clones expanded after primary vaccination (around 97% of CD4 and roughly 90% of CD8) were re-detected after the booster, suggesting that broad memory maintenance occurred. A small share of clonotypes occurred in both CD4 and CD8 compartments, likely arising from convergent recombination. Because the study included only two donors, the extent to which the findings can be generalized is limited.

The input for sequencing was CD8+ T cells not binding an NS4B(214-222) dextramer, sorted from PBMCs, taken around 15 days after the first yellow fever vaccination. This specimen's cell subset or site label, interpreted: NS4B epitope dextramer-negative CD8 T cells. The chain joins TRBV5-1 to TRBJ2-7; TRBD2 could be the D gene, as 6 bases match. This TCR came from a young man who received the YFV17D yellow fever vaccine. The CDR3 has the sequence CASSLGVGDSNKQQYF. The nucleotides read TGCGCCAGCAGCTTGGGGGTGGGGGACTCGAATAAACAGCAGTACTTC.